This passage covers 18 T cell receptor beta chains from one sample sequenced in a study of blood T cell repertoires in COVID-19. Clones were sequenced by immunoSEQ multiplex PCR, and TCRdb holds only the in-frame ones, with some missing. This sample has over 200,000 clones, with about four fifths found just once. Sequenced sample: PBMCs or T cells enriched from blood (not recorded which). These receptor sequences come from a middle-aged woman who had recovered from COVID-19.

The gene calls are TRBV6-1 and TRBJ2-5, with 8 bases identical to TRBD2. With V trimmed by 2 bases and J by 4 bases, 3 bases remained unmatched. This CDR3 region has 14 residues. Germline CDR1 MNHNS, CDR2 SASEGT. CDR3 sequence reads: CASSERLAGETQYF. The CDR3 coding sequence is TGTGCCAGCAGTGAACGTCTAGCGGGAGAGACCCAGTACTTC.

CDR3 coding DNA: TGTGCCAGCAGTAAAGGGACAGGGACCTCCACAGATACGCAGTATTTT. Its translation is CASSKGTGTSTDTQYF. The chain employs TRBV2 and TRBJ2-3, with 9 bases identical to TRBD1. Losses at the gene ends were 5 bases for V and 2 bases for J; bases not matched to a gene: 8. In germline, CDR1 is SNHLY, CDR2 FYNNEI. The length of the CDR3 is 16 residues.

The chain uses TRBV7-3 and TRBJ2-1; 8 bases are shared with TRBD1. Per germline, CDR1 SGHTA and CDR2 FQGTGA. Unmatched junction bases numbered 5, after V lost 3 bases and J lost 4 bases. The CDR3 totals 15 residues. The CDR3 sequence is CASSFDRGDYNEQFF. CDR3 DNA: TGTGCCAGCAGCTTCGACAGGGGCGATTACAATGAGCAGTTCTTC.

V usage is TRBV19 and J usage is TRBJ2-7; 8 nucleotides line up with TRBD1. This CDR3 is built from 16 residues. Germline CDR1 LNHDA, CDR2 SQIVND (reference sequence). The J segment lost 4 bases and the V segment lost 5 bases, leaving 13 bases of the junction unmatched. CDR3 DNA: TGTGCCAGTAGTTTCCCCAACGACAGGGGCCCTTACGAGCAGTACTTC. Translated: CASSFPNDRGPYEQYF.

The rearrangement links TRBV6-2 or TRBV6-3 to TRBJ1-5; a weak D match, TRBD1 (6 bases). This CDR3 region has 13 residues. Trimming left V 2 bases short and J 10 bases short, with 12 bases between. CDR1 MNHEY and CDR2 SVGEGT come from the germline V gene. The CDR3 reads CASSYQGTQPQHF. The CDR3 DNA is TGTGCCAGCAGTTACCAGGGGACACAACCCCAGCATTTT.

The chain has TRBV11-2 and TRBJ2-5, with 8 bases matching TRBD2. Germline-derived CDR1 and CDR2 are SGHAT and FQNNGV. This CDR3 is built from 17 residues. With 7 bases clipped from V and 3 bases from J, the junction kept 16 bases outside the gene matches. The CDR3 DNA is TGTGCCAGCACCAAGGGGGTGGGAAGCGGGAGTAAAGAGACCCAGTACTTC. Translated, it gives CASTKGVGSGSKETQYF.

The rearrangement links TRBV7-2 to TRBJ2-7; a possible D gene is TRBD2 (6 bases). The germline gives CDR1 SGHTA, CDR2 FQGNSA. This CDR3 is built from 13 residues. Between the trimmed V and J ends, which lost 0 bases and 4 bases, there was a span of 7 bases. The CDR3 DNA reads as TGTGCCAGCAGCTTAGCTGGAGGGTACGAGCAGTACGTC. Protein product: CASSLAGGYEQYV.

Comments on this clone: The junction differs from germline at one of its ends, possibly a read error. This chain joins TRBV18 and TRBJ1-3; TRBD1 matches 7 bases. The length of the CDR3 is 13 residues. Per germline, CDR1 KGHSH and CDR2 LQKENI. The CDR3 DNA follows: TGTGCCAGCTCACCAGGGAGCGACAGGGTGGCGCTTTTT. It translates to CASSPGSDRVALF.

The chain recombines TRBV27 with TRBJ2-7, with TRBD2 matching over 7 bases. Germline-derived CDR1 and CDR2 are MNHEY and SMNVEV (reference sequence). CDR3 length: 15 amino acids. V shed 5 bases and J 5 bases; nucleotides not matched to a gene: 12. CDR3 region: CASSLLGGSKNEQYF. The CDR3 DNA sequence: TGTGCCAGCAGTCTCCTCGGCGGGAGTAAAAACGAGCAGTACTTC.

This clone was found once. The chain joins TRBV29-1 to TRBJ2-7; 7 bases are a match to TRBD1. Germline CDR1 reads SQVTM; CDR2 reads ANQGSEA. With 6 bases clipped from V and 0 bases from J, the junction kept 8 bases outside the gene matches. CDR3 length: 14 residues. CDR3 in amino acids: CSVALGQSSYEQYF. The DNA for the CDR3 is TGCAGCGTGGCACTGGGACAGTCCTCCTACGAGCAGTACTTC.

The rearrangement uses TRBV28 and TRBJ1-1, with 10 bases aligning to TRBD1. Germline V gene lookup returns CDR1 MDHEN and CDR2 SYDVKM. The CDR3 runs 14 residues. Germline trimming cut 7 bases from V and 5 bases from J; bases unmatched to any gene: 7. The CDR3 coding sequence is TGTGCCAGCAAACCTGGGACAGGGGAAACTGAAGCTTTCTTT. It codes for CASKPGTGETEAFF.

This sequence joins TRBV28 and TRBJ1-4, with TRBD1 identical over 8 bases. Germline CDR1 is MDHEN and CDR2 is SYDVKM. CDR3 size: 14 residues. The junction had 4 bases not matched to a gene; V was cut back by 3 bases and J by 7 bases. CDR3 nucleotides: TGTGCCAGCAGTTTCCAGGGGGCACGTGAAAAACTGTTTTTT. Translation: CASSFQGAREKLFF.

V gene TRBV5-1 combines with J gene TRBJ1-1; TRBD1 matches at 9 bases. CDR3 length equals 15 residues. The V segment lost 4 bases and the J segment 4 bases; nucleotides outside the gene matches: 8. CDR1 and CDR2 from the germline V gene are SGHRS and YFSETQ. The CDR3 is CASSGRTGETTEAFF. The CDR3 DNA is TGCGCCAGCAGCGGAAGGACAGGGGAGACCACTGAAGCTTTCTTT.

The rearrangement links TRBV7-9 to TRBJ2-1; TRBD2 might be the D (6 bases). Germline V gene data show CDR1 as SEHNR and CDR2 as FQNEAQ (reference sequence). V dropped 5 bases and J dropped 8 bases, with 22 bases sitting between them. This CDR3 region has 16 residues. Here the CDR3 reads CASSTPDGSMGDEQFF. Here the CDR3 DNA reads TGTGCCAGCAGCACCCCGGACGGGAGTATGGGGGATGAGCAGTTCTTC.

The gene calls are TRBV15 and TRBJ2-3, with TRBD2 identical over 11 bases. With V trimmed by 3 bases and J by 4 bases, 3 bases remained unmatched. CDR1 and CDR2 from the germline V gene are LNHNV and YYDKDF (reference sequence). The CDR3 contains 15 residues. CDR3 sequence (DNA): TGTGCCACCAGCAGTAGCGGGAGGGCCGCAGATACGCAGTATTTT. Amino acids: CATSSSGRAADTQYF.

In DNA, the CDR3 is TGTGCCAGCATGCGGGTAGGGCGGTGGGAGACCCAGTACTTC. This encodes CASMRVGRWETQYF. The rearrangement joins TRBV27 to TRBJ2-5; tentatively, D is TRBD2 (5 bases). Trimming cost V 7 bases and J 5 bases, with 17 bases left between them. The CDR3 extends over 14 amino acids. The germline V gene has CDR1 MNHEY and CDR2 SMNVEV (reference sequence).

CDR3 in amino acids: CATQSSTSGRIGEQFF. The DNA for the CDR3 is TGTGCCACCCAATCCTCGACTAGCGGGAGGATAGGTGAGCAGTTCTTC. This chain uses TRBV2 with TRBJ2-1, with 13 bases that match TRBD2. CDR1 is SNHLY and CDR2 is FYNNEI in the germline V gene. CDR3 length equals 16 residues. J gave up 9 bases and V 10 bases, and 15 bases lay outside the gene matches.

This chain links TRBV18 with TRBJ2-7, with 13 nucleotides matching TRBD2. The germline CDR1 and CDR2 sequences are KGHSH and LQKENI. The CDR3 has 23 amino acids. V was clipped by 0 bases and J by 0 bases; unmatched bases: 20. CDR3 coding DNA: TGTGCCAGCTCACCACCGCAACCCCCAACCCTAAGGGGACTAGCGGGACCCTCCTACGAGCAGTACGTC. Translating it yields CASSPPQPPTLRGLAGPSYEQYV.